Below are 23 T cell receptor beta chains sequenced from a single sample in a study of shared clonotypes between healthy human individuals. TCRdb keeps only in-frame clones here, not all; method: immunoSEQ multiplex PCR. The sample contains around 1.5 million clones, approximately 98% of which appear only once. The specimen was naive CD4+ T cells sorted from blood. Stated subset: CD45RA+ positively selected. The receptors originated from a man aged 25 to 40 in good health.

The genes are TRBV7-2 and TRBJ1-1; possible D gene TRBD1, 5 bases. Trimming took 4 bases from V and 4 from J, leaving 16 bases between them. CDR3 length: 15 amino acids. CDR1 is SGHTA and CDR2 is FQGNSA in the germline V gene. CDR3 protein: CASSYWSRGSTEAFF. CDR3 DNA: TGTGCCAGCAGCTACTGGTCCCGGGGGAGCACTGAAGCTTTCTTT.

This clone was counted a single time. DNA of the CDR3: TGTGCCATCCTGGTGAGGGTCGGTCAGCCCCAGCATTTT. This encodes CAILVRVGQPQHF. The genes are TRBV28 and TRBJ1-5, with unresolved D. V gave up 10 bases and J gave up 6 bases, with 16 bases separating them. This CDR3 has 13 residues. Looked up from germline, CDR1 is MDHEN and CDR2 is SYDVKM.

This clone occurred once. The rearrangement uses TRBV15 and TRBJ2-5; D is ambiguous. V was pared by 1 base and J by 5 bases, with 17 bases between. The CDR3 extends over 16 amino acids. Germline-derived CDR1 and CDR2 are LNHNV and YYDKDF (reference sequence). Written as DNA, the CDR3 is TGTGCCACCAGCAGAGCGAGAGGCATGTCCCTGGAGACCCAGTACTTC. Protein: CATSRARGMSLETQYF.

This clone was observed once. In the same sample, other DNA sequences code for this CDR3. The chain carries TRBV5-1 and TRBJ2-5; D is ambiguous. The CDR3 consists of 12 residues. CDR1 is SGHRS, CDR2 YFSETQ, per germline. Deletions cut 1 base from V and 5 bases from J, with 6 bases between. For the CDR3, the DNA is TGCGCCAGCAGCTTGACACGGGAGACCCAGTACTTC. It translates to CASSLTRETQYF.

Turning to this clone: The junction and the germline gene differ at one end; a read error may be behind it. J is TRBJ2-1 and V is TRBV27; 7 positions agree with TRBD2. The CDR3 length is 14 residues. Germline V CDR1 and CDR2: MNHEY, SMNVEV (reference sequence). CDR3 residues: CASSLSSGNNEQFF. The CDR3 DNA is TGTGCCAGCAGTCTATCTAGCGGAAACAATGAGCAGTTCTTC.

CDR3 sequence (DNA): TGTGCCAGCAGCTTAGGGCAGGCGATTCTTCAAGAGACCCAGTACTTC. Protein sequence: CASSLGQAILQETQYF. This chain uses TRBV7-8 with TRBJ2-5, with unresolved D. The germline V and J ends were trimmed by 1 base and 2 bases, with 14 bases remaining between them. CDR1 is SGHVS and CDR2 is FQNEAQ in the germline V gene. The CDR3 contains 16 residues.

This rearrangement joins TRBV18 to TRBJ2-1; possibly TRBD1 for D (6 bases). CDR1 is KGHSH and CDR2 is LQKENI in the germline V gene. The CDR3 sequence is 17 residues long. The V gene lost 1 base and the J gene lost 9 bases, with 22 bases spanning the gap. The CDR3 DNA reads TGTGCCAGCTCACCACAAACAGGGATTCTCTCTGGTGGTGAGCAGTTCTTC. This gives the protein CASSPQTGILSGGEQFF.

The J gene is TRBJ2-7, the V gene TRBV7-9, with D tentatively TRBD1 (5 bases). V dropped 0 bases and J dropped 6 bases, with 12 bases sitting between them. Germline assignment: CDR1 SEHNR and CDR2 FQNEAQ (reference sequence). CDR3 size: 14 residues. Written as DNA, the CDR3 is TGTGCCAGCAGCTTAGCCAGGGCGAGTGGCGAGCAGTACTTC. Translating it yields CASSLARASGEQYF.

The CDR3 DNA is TGCGCCAGCAGTCTCGCCCGGGGGGGCACCATATATTTT. Translated: CASSLARGGTIYF. The chain carries TRBV10-2 and TRBJ1-3, with TRBD1 as a possible D gene (5 bases). V was cut by 5 bases and J by 9 bases, with 14 bases left in between. The length of the CDR3 is 13 residues. CDR1 is WSHSY and CDR2 is SAAADI in the germline V gene.

This clone was found once. The CDR3 region is CAWSLGGAGANVLTF. CDR3 DNA sequence: TGTGCCTGGAGTTTAGGGGGTGCTGGGGCCAACGTCCTGACTTTC. The genes are TRBV30 and TRBJ2-6, with D possibly being TRBD1 (6 bases). Per germline, CDR1 GTSNPN and CDR2 SVGIG (reference sequence). V lost 2 bases to trimming and J lost 2 bases, with 10 bases between them. The CDR3 runs 15 residues.

The chain carries TRBV15 and TRBJ2-7; D uncertain. In germline, CDR1 is LNHNV, CDR2 YYDKDF (reference sequence). This CDR3 is 15 amino acids long. The germline V and J ends were trimmed by 0 bases and 2 bases, with 11 bases remaining between them. The CDR3 sequence is CATSRDSGGPYEQYF. The CDR3 coding sequence is TGTGCCACCAGCAGAGATTCTGGCGGACCCTACGAGCAGTACTTC.

The chain employs TRBV7-9 and TRBJ2-2, with D perhaps matching TRBD1 (5 bases). With 1 base removed from V and 0 bases from J, the gap between germline ends came to 6 bases. The CDR3 extends over 15 amino acids. Germline CDR1 reads SEHNR; CDR2 reads FQNEAQ (reference sequence). The CDR3 sequence: CASSLETANTGELFF. The DNA for the CDR3 is TGTGCCAGCAGCTTAGAGACAGCGAACACCGGGGAGCTGTTTTTT.

The chain employs TRBV9 and TRBJ2-3, with D perhaps matching TRBD1 (5 bases). Per the germline V gene, CDR1 is SGDLS and CDR2 is YYNGEE. The CDR3 has 15 amino acids. The germline V and J ends were trimmed by 3 bases and 4 bases, with 15 bases remaining between them. Here the CDR3 reads CASSGLGVSADTQYF. As DNA, the CDR3 is TGTGCCAGCAGCGGTCTAGGGGTGTCAGCAGATACGCAGTATTTT.

The rearrangement uses TRBV2 and TRBJ2-2; 13 bases align to TRBD2. Germline CDR1 SNHLY, CDR2 FYNNEI. V dropped 7 bases and J dropped 4; count of bases not matched to a gene: 6. This CDR3 region has 16 residues. The CDR3: CASNGLAGVGTGELFF. The CDR3 bases are TGTGCCAGCAATGGACTAGCGGGAGTCGGCACCGGGGAGCTGTTTTTT.

V usage is TRBV9 and J usage is TRBJ2-7; 12 bases are a match to TRBD2. V shed 3 bases and J 2 bases; nucleotides not matched to a gene: 6. This CDR3 is built from 16 residues. CDR1 is SGDLS, CDR2 YYNGEE, per germline. As DNA, the CDR3 is TGTGCCAGCAGCGCCGGACTAGCGGGAATCACCTACGAGCAGTACTTC. This gives the protein CASSAGLAGITYEQYF.

The rearrangement joins TRBV5-1 to TRBJ2-7; TRBD2 is a possible D gene (5 bases). V gave up 0 bases and J gave up 1 base, with 11 bases separating them. CDR3 length equals 15 residues. Looked up from germline, CDR1 is SGHRS and CDR2 is YFSETQ. The CDR3 protein is CASSLDVGVSYEQYF. In DNA, the CDR3 is TGCGCCAGCAGCTTGGACGTGGGAGTATCCTACGAGCAGTACTTC.

This clone was seen just once. The junction does not match germline at one end; this may be a read error. This same CDR3 is encoded by further DNA sequences in the sample. The rearrangement uses TRBV7-3 and TRBJ2-5; 7 bases are shared with TRBD1. The CDR3 runs 13 residues. Germline CDR1 reads SGHTA; CDR2 reads FQGTGA. The CDR3 DNA reads TGTGCCAGCAGCCTAACAGGGGCAGAGACCCAGTACTTC. Encoded protein: CASSLTGAETQYF.

The chain uses TRBV6-6 and TRBJ2-5, with D maybe TRBD1 (6 bases). Trimming stripped 6 bases from V and 0 bases from J, with 8 bases between. CDR1 and CDR2 (germline): MNHNY, SVGAGI (reference sequence). CDR3 length: 13 amino acids. The CDR3 is CASRDSNQETQYF. In DNA, the CDR3 is TGTGCCAGCAGGGACAGTAACCAAGAGACCCAGTACTTC.

This chain links TRBV11-2 with TRBJ1-4; D may be TRBD1 (5 bases). Looked up from germline, CDR1 is SGHAT and CDR2 is FQNNGV. The CDR3 sequence is 15 residues long. Trimming stripped 1 base from V and 4 bases from J, with 10 bases between. The CDR3 loop is CASSLGDGYNEKLFF. In DNA form, the CDR3 reads TGTGCCAGCAGCTTAGGGGACGGATATAATGAAAAACTGTTTTTT.

CDR3 residues: CASSQVLAREQFF. CDR3 in DNA: TGTGCCAGCAGCCAAGTACTAGCAAGGGAGCAGTTCTTC. The chain couples TRBV7-2 to TRBJ2-1; a weak D match, TRBD2 (6 bases). Trimming left V 5 bases short and J 10 bases short, with 15 bases between. The CDR3 totals 13 residues. CDR1 and CDR2 (germline): SGHTA, FQGNSA.

The chain employs TRBV14 and TRBJ2-3; possible D gene TRBD2, 5 bases. In germline, CDR1 is SGHDN, CDR2 FVKESK. The CDR3 consists of 14 residues. V was clipped by 3 bases and J by 6 bases, with 13 bases between them. The CDR3 nucleotides are TGTGCCAGCAGCCAGACACCGCGAGGGGATACGCAGTATTTT. Amino acids: CASSQTPRGDTQYF.

The chain links TRBV28 to TRBJ1-2, with TRBD1 matching over 8 bases. After removal of 5 bases from V and 7 bases from J, the junction contained 6 bases not matched to a gene. From germline, CDR1 is MDHEN and CDR2 SYDVKM. This CDR3 is 13 amino acids long. In nucleotides, the CDR3 is TGTGCCAGCAGTCGGACAGGGCGCTCTGGCTACACCTTC. Translating gives CASSRTGRSGYTF.

The chain has TRBV5-1 and TRBJ2-2, with TRBD1 identical over 9 bases. Germline CDR1 reads SGHRS; CDR2 reads YFSETQ. With 4 bases clipped from V and 4 bases from J, the junction kept 8 bases outside the gene matches. The CDR3 totals 16 residues. The CDR3 sequence is CASSPRTGAGTGELFF. The CDR3, as DNA: TGCGCCAGCAGCCCGAGGACAGGGGCCGGCACCGGGGAGCTGTTTTTT.